This T cell receptor (beta chain) was documented in a study of CD8 T cells in ankylosing spondylitis. TCR beta libraries were made by quantitative 5'-RACE with molecular barcodes. TCRdb analysed the 5' RACE reads with MiXCR anew, one entry per CDR3 protein. The profile shows more than 650,000 distinct CDR3 sequences, 10% to 15% of them singletons. The CDR3 covers 14 residues. The V gene's germline CDR1 is MNHEY and CDR2 SVGEGT. Trimming took 2 bases from V and 3 from J, leaving 9 bases between them. Broader study findings: The study identified a TCR beta motif of under 10 highly homologous variants that appeared characteristic of ankylosing spondylitis blood. Within matched ankylosing spondylitis synovial fluid, disease-linked clones were reportedly significantly enriched. Clones linked with disease were CD8+ and fairly uncommon in the peripheral blood.

This clonotype was seen many times. Its matching antigen is unknown. The chain has TRBV6-2 or TRBV6-3 and TRBJ2-3; D uncertain. This clonotype was obtained from a male donor with ankylosing spondylitis. Sequencing was performed on blood, either unsorted or a sorted T cell fraction (not recorded which). CDR3 in DNA: TGTGCCAGCAGTTACGGCTGGGGAACAGATACGCAGTATTTT. Translating gives CASSYGWGTDTQYF.